This T cell receptor (beta chain) came from a study of blood T cells in healthy people across ages (dated by TCRdb to the mid-2010s). Looking at the study overall: In model experiments, template switching captured roughly one uniquely barcoded TCR beta cDNA molecule for every two T cells. The study measured age-related changes in TCR beta repertoire diversity using deep sequencing normalized with unique cDNA molecular identifiers. Four age groups were formed from the donors: young (average around 15 years), middle-aged (more than 35), aged (about 62) and long-lived (less than 85). Donors of different ages were randomly distributed across sequencing lanes to avoid experimental bias. For two donors (one aged 18 to 29 and one aged 80 or older), the study analyzed two additional independent replicas of 1 million unique cDNA reads from the same blood draw.

With respect to this clonotype: The clone's antigen remains unknown. Per-base qualities were not stored, and no clone one base away is much larger.

The donors were roughly 40 Caucasian individuals from Russia, aged roughly 6 to 100 years, who were systemically healthy. About 9.6 milliliters of peripheral blood were collected from each donor into EDTA-treated Vacutainer tubes. Ficoll-Paque density-gradient centrifugation was used to isolate PBMCs, with at least 6 million obtained per sample. Trizol reagent was used to extract total RNA from PBMCs, with at least 6 micrograms per sample. The percentages of naive CD45RAhigh/CD27high T cells were determined by flow cytometry on a PBMC aliquot from every donor. Libraries came from 5' RACE. Instrument on record: Illumina HiSeq 2500. A second PCR of roughly 7 to 11 cycles was performed with a sample-barcoded 5' primer and a J-beta primer mix. A unique molecular identifier was introduced onto each TCR beta cDNA molecule by a template-switch 5' adaptor carrying 12 random nucleotides. At least 2.5 million CDR3-containing paired-end reads were obtained from each sample. First-strand cDNA synthesis was performed from all RNA using the Mint cDNA synthesis kit, with priming by a TRBC-specific oligonucleotide. Following uracil-DNA glycosylase treatment, all cDNA underwent a first 18-cycle PCR with the universal primers M1SS and BC2_uni_R. The authors' pipeline ran thus. Each sample was normalized by randomly selecting 1 million high-quality reads, each carrying a distinct molecular identifier. Reads sharing molecular identifiers were discarded rather than binned into consensus sequences. MiTCR, set to a Q25 quality threshold and the strictest error-elimination algorithm, was used for CDR3 identification, clonotype clustering and error correction. A nonparametric unseen species model with Euler transformation was used to estimate lower-bound total TCR beta diversity. TCRdb reworked the public reads: Q25 trimming with fastp, MiXCR clone assembly, productive beta chains retained. Merged by CDR3 protein, the rows form single entries marked with the most common genes and DNA. What appears here as the V and J calls and clone size reflects TCRdb's work, not the paper's. In this sample the table shows roughly 1,800,000 distinct CDR3 sequences, 40% to 55% of which occur a single time. The ten top clones hold 2.1% of the sample.

Paper-wide results and their limitations: Observed TCR beta diversity per million T cells fell roughly linearly with age, and a significant reduction was already apparent by age roughly 40. Compared with the aged group, the long-lived group had more naive CD4+ T cells, fewer expanded clones and increased TCR diversity, suggesting age selection. A strong correlation was found between observed TCR beta diversity and the percentage of naive T cells measured by flow cytometry. Total diversity estimates from one million sequenced T cells were considered lower bounds and underestimates. Because profiling used bulk unsorted PBMCs, naive and antigen-experienced compartments could not be compared conclusively. The CMV infection status of donors was not known, potentially confounding age-related changes in expanded clonotypes.

From a lookup of the germline V gene, CDR1 and CDR2 are MNHEY and SVGAGI. Trimming takes 6 bases from V and 3 bases from J, and the germline ends sit 15 bases apart. Taken from cysteine to phenylalanine, the CDR3 has 15 residues. Just CDR3 DNA is preserved here, 45 bases in frame from base 1. This clonotype was sampled from a middle-aged woman in good health. The source material was blood. The chain uses TRBV6-5 and TRBJ2-1; TRBD2 is a weak D gene call, 5 bases matching. The nucleotide sequence reads TGTGCCAGCAGCCGCACTAGGGCCCGCTACAATGAGCAGTTCTTC. Translated, this is CASSRTRARYNEQFF.